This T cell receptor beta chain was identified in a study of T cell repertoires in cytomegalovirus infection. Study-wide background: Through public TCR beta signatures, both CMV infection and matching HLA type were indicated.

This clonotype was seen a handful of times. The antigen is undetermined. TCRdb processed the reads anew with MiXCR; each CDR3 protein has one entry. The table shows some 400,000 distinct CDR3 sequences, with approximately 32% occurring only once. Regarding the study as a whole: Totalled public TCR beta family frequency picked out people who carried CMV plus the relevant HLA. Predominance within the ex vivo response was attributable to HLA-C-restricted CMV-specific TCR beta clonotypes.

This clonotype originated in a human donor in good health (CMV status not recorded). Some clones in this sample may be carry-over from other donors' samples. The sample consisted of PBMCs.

The CDR3 DNA reads TGTGCCAGCAGCTTCGCAGGGAATGGGTTCCCCCTCCACTTT. This translates into CASSFAGNGFPLHF. This chain uses TRBV7-9 with TRBJ1-6; tentatively, D is TRBD1 (5 bases). The CDR3 is 14 residues long. V lost 3 bases and J 13 bases, leaving 16 bases between the germline ends. Germline V gene lookup returns CDR1 SEHNR and CDR2 FQNEAQ (reference sequence).